One sample yielded the 8 T cell receptor beta chains listed below, sequenced in a study of cytotoxic CD8 clonotypes in ibrutinib-treated CLL. Assay: immunoSEQ multiplex PCR; the TCRdb copy retains only in-frame clones and omits some. The sample records 120,000 to 150,000 clones, about 72% being singletons. Sequences were derived from PBMCs, sampled after 12 months of ibrutinib treatment. The receptors were sampled from a human donor with chronic lymphocytic leukemia.

The chain joins TRBV6-5 to TRBJ2-7; D not resolved. The CDR3 is 16 amino acids. V lost 0 bases, J lost 0 bases, and 12 bases lay in between. Per the germline V gene, CDR1 is MNHEY and CDR2 is SVGAGI. The CDR3 bases are TGTGCCAGCAGTTACTCTTACATGGGGTTCTCCTACGAGCAGTACTTC. It yields the protein CASSYSYMGFSYEQYF.

The V call is TRBV19, the J call TRBJ1-5; tentatively, D is TRBD1 (6 bases). With 4 bases removed from V and 6 bases from J, the gap between germline ends came to 10 bases. The CDR3 loop spans 13 amino acids. Germline V gene lookup returns CDR1 LNHDA and CDR2 SQIVND (reference sequence). The CDR3 loop is CASSTTGSQPQHF. The DNA of the CDR3 is TGTGCCAGTAGTACAACAGGGAGTCAGCCCCAGCATTTT.

This chain joins TRBV6-1 and TRBJ1-5; possible D gene TRBD1, 6 bases. V lost 3 bases and J 0 bases, leaving 9 bases between the germline ends. Germline V gives CDR1 MNHNS, CDR2 SASEGT. This CDR3 comprises 15 residues. The CDR3 region has the DNA TGTGCCAGCAGTGACAGGGGCTATAGCAATCAGCCCCAGCATTTT. Protein: CASSDRGYSNQPQHF.

The chain combines TRBV7-2 with TRBJ2-1, with D perhaps TRBD2 (5 bases). The CDR3 is made up of 12 amino acids. The V gene's germline CDR1 is SGHTA and CDR2 FQGNSA. Trimming stripped 3 bases from V and 10 bases from J, with 10 bases between. The CDR3 spells CASSLLAYEQFF. The DNA of the CDR3 is TGTGCCAGCAGCTTGCTAGCTTACGAGCAGTTCTTC. Using reference TRBV7-2 and TRBJ2-1 for the parts outside the CDR3, the full variable domain is GAGVSQSPSNKVTEKGKDVELRCDPISGHTALYWYRQSLGQGLEFLIYFQGNSAPDKSGLPSDRFSAERTGGSVSTLTIQRTQQEDSAVYLCASSLLAYEQFFGPGTRLTVL.

The chain carries TRBV5-6 and TRBJ2-7; no clear D. The CDR3 loop spans 13 amino acids. V was pared by 0 bases and J by 2 bases, with 6 bases between. Germline V CDR1 and CDR2: SGHDT, YYEEEE. CDR3 nucleotide sequence: TGTGCCAGCAGCTTGGACGTAGCCTACGAGCAGTACTTC. As protein: CASSLDVAYEQYF. Complete variable domain (other parts from reference TRBV5-6 and TRBJ2-7): DAGVTQSPTHLIKTRGQQVTLRCSPKSGHDTVSWYQQALGQGPQFIFQYYEEEERQRGNFPDRFSGHQFPNYSSELNVNALLLGDSALYLCASSLDVAYEQYFGPGTRLTVT.

The J gene is TRBJ1-1, the V gene TRBV28; 7 bases map to TRBD1. Germline V lookup: CDR1 MDHEN, CDR2 SYDVKM. The CDR3 runs 15 residues. V lost 2 bases to trimming and J lost 3 bases; unmatched junction nucleotides: 6. The CDR3 protein is CASSLETGWDTEAFF. CDR3 sequence (DNA): TGTGCCAGCAGTTTAGAGACAGGGTGGGACACTGAAGCTTTCTTT. The full variable domain, with the rest looked up from reference TRBV28 and TRBJ1-1, is DVKVTQSSRYLVKRTGEKVFLECVQDMDHENMFWYRQDPGLGLRLIYFSYDVKMKEKGDIPEGYSVSREKKERFSLILESASTNQTSMYLCASSLETGWDTEAFFGQGTRLTVV.

The V call is TRBV28, the J call TRBJ2-5; D remains unclear. The CDR3 runs 15 residues. Trimming stripped 4 bases from V and 2 bases from J, with 14 bases between. Germline CDR1 and CDR2: MDHEN and SYDVKM. As DNA, the CDR3 is TGTGCCAGCAGTTCTTCACAACCCGGACAAGAGACCCAGTACTTC. This translates into CASSSSQPGQETQYF. Filled out from reference TRBV28 and TRBJ2-5, the complete variable domain reads DVKVTQSSRYLVKRTGEKVFLECVQDMDHENMFWYRQDPGLGLRLIYFSYDVKMKEKGDIPEGYSVSREKKERFSLILESASTNQTSMYLCASSSSQPGQETQYFGPGTRLLVL.

This chain joins TRBV5-1 and TRBJ2-7; 8 bases are shared with TRBD1. CDR3 length: 18 amino acids. After removal of 0 bases from V and 3 bases from J, the junction contained 14 bases not matched to a gene. CDR1 is SGHRS, CDR2 YFSETQ, per germline. In DNA, the CDR3 is TGCGCCAGCAGCTTGGCCATCATCAGTCGAGGACAGGGCTACGAGCAGTACTTC. This codes for CASSLAIISRGQGYEQYF.